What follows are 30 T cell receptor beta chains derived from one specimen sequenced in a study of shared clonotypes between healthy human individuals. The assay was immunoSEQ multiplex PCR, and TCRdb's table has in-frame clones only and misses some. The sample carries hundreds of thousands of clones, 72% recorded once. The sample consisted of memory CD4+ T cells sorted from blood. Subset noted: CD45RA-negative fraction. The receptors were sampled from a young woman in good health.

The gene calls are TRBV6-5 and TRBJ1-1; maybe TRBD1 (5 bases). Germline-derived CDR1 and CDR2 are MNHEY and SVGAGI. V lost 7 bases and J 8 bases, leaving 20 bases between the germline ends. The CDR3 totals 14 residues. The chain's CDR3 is CASTREGNSGEAFF. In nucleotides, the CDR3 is TGTGCCAGCACCAGGGAGGGGAACTCAGGGGAAGCTTTCTTT.

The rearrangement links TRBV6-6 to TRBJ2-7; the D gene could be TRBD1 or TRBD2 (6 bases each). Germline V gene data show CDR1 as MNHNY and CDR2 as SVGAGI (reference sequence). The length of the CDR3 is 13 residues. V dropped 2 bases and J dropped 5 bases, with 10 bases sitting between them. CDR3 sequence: CASSYNGGHEQYF. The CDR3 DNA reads TGTGCCAGCAGTTACAACGGGGGCCACGAGCAGTACTTC.

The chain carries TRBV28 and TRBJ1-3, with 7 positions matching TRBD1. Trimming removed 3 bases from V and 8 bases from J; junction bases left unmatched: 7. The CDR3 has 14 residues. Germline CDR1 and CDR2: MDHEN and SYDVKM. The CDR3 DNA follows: TGTGCCAGCAGTTTTGACAGGGTCGGAGACACCATATATTTT. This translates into CASSFDRVGDTIYF.

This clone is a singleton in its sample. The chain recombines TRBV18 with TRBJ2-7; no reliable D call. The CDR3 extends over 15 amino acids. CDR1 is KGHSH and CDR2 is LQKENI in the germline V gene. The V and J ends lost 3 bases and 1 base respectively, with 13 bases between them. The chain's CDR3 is CASSPRPDPSYEQYF. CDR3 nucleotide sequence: TGTGCCAGCTCACCTCGCCCGGACCCGTCCTACGAGCAGTACTTC.

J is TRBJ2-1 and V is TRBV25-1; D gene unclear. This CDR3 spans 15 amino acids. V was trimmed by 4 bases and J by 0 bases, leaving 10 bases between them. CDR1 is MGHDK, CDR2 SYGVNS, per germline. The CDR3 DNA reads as TGTGCCAGCAGTGTCGAGAGCAGCTCCTACAATGAGCAGTTCTTC. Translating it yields CASSVESSSYNEQFF.

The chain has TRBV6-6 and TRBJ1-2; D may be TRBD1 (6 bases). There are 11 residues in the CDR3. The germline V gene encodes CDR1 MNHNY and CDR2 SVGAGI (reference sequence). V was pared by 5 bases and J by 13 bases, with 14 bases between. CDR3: CASSHADSSTF. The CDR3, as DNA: TGTGCCAGCAGTCACGCGGACAGCTCCACCTTC.

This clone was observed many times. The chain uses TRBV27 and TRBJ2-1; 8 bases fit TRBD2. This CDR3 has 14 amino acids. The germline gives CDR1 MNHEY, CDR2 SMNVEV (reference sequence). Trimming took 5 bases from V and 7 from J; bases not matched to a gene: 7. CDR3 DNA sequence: TGTGCCAGCAGTAGCGGGAGAATCCTTAATGAGCAGTTCTTC. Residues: CASSSGRILNEQFF.

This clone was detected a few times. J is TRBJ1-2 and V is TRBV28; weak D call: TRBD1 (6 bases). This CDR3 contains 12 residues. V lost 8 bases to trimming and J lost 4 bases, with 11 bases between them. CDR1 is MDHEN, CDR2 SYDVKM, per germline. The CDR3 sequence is CASGRGLYGYTF. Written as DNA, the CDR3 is TGTGCCAGCGGCAGGGGTCTCTATGGCTACACCTTC.

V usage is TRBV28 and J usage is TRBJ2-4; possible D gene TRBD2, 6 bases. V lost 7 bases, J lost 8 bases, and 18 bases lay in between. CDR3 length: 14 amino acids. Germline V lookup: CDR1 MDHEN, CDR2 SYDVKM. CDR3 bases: TGTGCCAGCACAGGACGGGGAGGAGCGGACATTCAGTACTTC. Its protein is CASTGRGGADIQYF.

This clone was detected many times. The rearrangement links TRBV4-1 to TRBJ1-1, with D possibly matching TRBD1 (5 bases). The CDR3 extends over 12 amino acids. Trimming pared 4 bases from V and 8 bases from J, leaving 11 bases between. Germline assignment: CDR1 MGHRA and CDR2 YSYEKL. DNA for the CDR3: TGCGCCAGCAGCCGAGGGGAGGGGGAAGCTTTCTTT. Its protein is CASSRGEGEAFF.

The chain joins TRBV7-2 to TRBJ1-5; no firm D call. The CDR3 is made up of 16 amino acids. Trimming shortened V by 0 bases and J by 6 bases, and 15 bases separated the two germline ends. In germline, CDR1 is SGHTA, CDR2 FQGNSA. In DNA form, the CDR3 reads TGTGCCAGCAGCTTAGCGCTCCGGGCTGTGGGTCAGCCCCAGCATTTT. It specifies CASSLALRAVGQPQHF.

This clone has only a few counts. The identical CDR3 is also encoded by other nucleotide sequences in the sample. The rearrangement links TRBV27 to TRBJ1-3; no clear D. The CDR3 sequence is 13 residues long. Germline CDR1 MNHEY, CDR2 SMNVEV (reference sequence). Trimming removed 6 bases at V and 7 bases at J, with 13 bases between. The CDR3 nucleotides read TGTGCCAGCAGCCCCGCAGGAGGGAACACCATATATTTT. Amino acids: CASSPAGGNTIYF.

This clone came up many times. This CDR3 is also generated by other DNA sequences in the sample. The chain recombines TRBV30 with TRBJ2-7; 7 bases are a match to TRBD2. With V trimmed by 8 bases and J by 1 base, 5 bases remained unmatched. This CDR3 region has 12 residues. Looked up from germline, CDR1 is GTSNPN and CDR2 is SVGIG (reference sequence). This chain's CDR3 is CAPRGVSYEQYF. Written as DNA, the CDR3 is TGTGCCCCCCGGGGGGTTTCCTACGAGCAGTACTTC.

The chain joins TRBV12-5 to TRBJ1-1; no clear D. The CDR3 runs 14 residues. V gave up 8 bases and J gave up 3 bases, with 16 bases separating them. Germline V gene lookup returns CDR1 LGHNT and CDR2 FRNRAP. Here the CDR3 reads CASMREFSDTEAFF. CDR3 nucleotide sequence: TGTGCTAGTATGAGGGAATTTTCGGACACTGAAGCTTTCTTT.

CDR3 sequence reads: CASSLAPLAGGYNEQFF. The CDR3 DNA is TGTGCCAGCAGCTTAGCTCCCCTAGCGGGAGGGTACAATGAGCAGTTCTTC. The gene calls are TRBV7-2 and TRBJ2-1; 12 bases agree with TRBD2. The CDR3 extends over 17 amino acids. Per germline, CDR1 SGHTA and CDR2 FQGNSA. After removal of 0 bases from V and 4 bases from J, the junction contained 4 bases not matched to a gene.

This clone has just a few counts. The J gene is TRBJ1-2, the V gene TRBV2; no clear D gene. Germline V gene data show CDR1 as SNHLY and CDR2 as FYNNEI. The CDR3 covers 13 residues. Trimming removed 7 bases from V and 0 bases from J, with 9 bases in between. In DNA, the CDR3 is TGTGCCAGCAACCTGGCGGCTAACTATGGCTACACCTTC. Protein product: CASNLAANYGYTF.

The DNA for the CDR3 is TGTGCCAGCAGCTTAGAGGGGTCTTCGACCTACGAGCAGTACTTC. Translated, it gives CASSLEGSSTYEQYF. This chain links TRBV7-4 with TRBJ2-7, with a weak D call TRBD1 (5 bases). Trimming took off 1 base at V and 2 bases at J, with 12 bases between the two ends. The germline gives CDR1 SGHVT, CDR2 SQSDAQ. CDR3 length equals 15 residues.

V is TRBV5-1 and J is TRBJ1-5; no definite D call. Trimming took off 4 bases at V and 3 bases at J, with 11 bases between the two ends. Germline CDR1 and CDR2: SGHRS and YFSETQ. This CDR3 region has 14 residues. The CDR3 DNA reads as TGCGCCAGCAGCCAAAGCGGTAACAATCAGCCCCAGCATTTT. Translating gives CASSQSGNNQPQHF.

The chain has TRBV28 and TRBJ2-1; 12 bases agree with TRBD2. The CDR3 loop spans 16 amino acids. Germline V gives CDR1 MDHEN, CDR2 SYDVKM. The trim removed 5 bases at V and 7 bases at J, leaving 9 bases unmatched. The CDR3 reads CASSRTSGRSGNEQFF. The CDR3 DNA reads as TGTGCCAGCAGTCGAACTAGCGGGAGGTCGGGGAATGAGCAGTTCTTC. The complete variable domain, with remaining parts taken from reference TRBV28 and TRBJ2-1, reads DVKVTQSSRYLVKRTGEKVFLECVQDMDHENMFWYRQDPGLGLRLIYFSYDVKMKEKGDIPEGYSVSREKKERFSLILESASTNQTSMYLCASSRTSGRSGNEQFFGPGTRLTVL.

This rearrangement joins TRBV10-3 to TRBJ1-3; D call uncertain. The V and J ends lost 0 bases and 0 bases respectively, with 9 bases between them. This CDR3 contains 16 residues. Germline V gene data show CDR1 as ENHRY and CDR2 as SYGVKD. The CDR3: CAISESAGASGNTIYF. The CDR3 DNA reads TGTGCCATCAGTGAGTCAGCGGGAGCCTCTGGAAACACCATATATTTT.

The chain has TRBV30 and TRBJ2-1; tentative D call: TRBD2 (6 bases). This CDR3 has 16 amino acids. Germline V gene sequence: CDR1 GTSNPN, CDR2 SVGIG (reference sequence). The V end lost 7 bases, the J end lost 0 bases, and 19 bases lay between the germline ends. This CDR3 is CASGDSGGSSYNEQFF. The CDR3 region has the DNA TGTGCCTCGGGTGATAGCGGAGGAAGCTCCTACAATGAGCAGTTCTTC.

The CDR3 bases are TGTGCCAGCAGCTTGGGAGGAAGCTATTACAATGAGCAGTTCTTC. Its protein product is CASSLGGSYYNEQFF. V and J are TRBV5-4 and TRBJ2-1; D remains ambiguous. CDR3 length equals 15 residues. V lost 0 bases and J 4 bases, leaving 11 bases between the germline ends. Germline V gene data show CDR1 as SGHNT and CDR2 as YYREEE (reference sequence).

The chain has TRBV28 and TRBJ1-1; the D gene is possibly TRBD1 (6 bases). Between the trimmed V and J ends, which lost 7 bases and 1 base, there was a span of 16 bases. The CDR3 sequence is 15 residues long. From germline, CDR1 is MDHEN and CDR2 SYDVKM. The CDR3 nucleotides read TGTGCCAGCACCCCGGAGGGGGGGGAGAACACTGAAGCTTTCTTT. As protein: CASTPEGGENTEAFF. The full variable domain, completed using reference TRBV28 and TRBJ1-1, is DVKVTQSSRYLVKRTGEKVFLECVQDMDHENMFWYRQDPGLGLRLIYFSYDVKMKEKGDIPEGYSVSREKKERFSLILESASTNQTSMYLCASTPEGGENTEAFFGQGTRLTVV.

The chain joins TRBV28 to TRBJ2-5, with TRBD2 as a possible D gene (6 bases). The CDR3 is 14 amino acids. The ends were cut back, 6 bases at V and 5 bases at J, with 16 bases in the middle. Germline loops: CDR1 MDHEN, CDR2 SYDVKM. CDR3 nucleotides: TGTGCCAGCAGCTCTAGCGTCCCAGGGGAGACCCAGTACTTC. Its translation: CASSSSVPGETQYF.

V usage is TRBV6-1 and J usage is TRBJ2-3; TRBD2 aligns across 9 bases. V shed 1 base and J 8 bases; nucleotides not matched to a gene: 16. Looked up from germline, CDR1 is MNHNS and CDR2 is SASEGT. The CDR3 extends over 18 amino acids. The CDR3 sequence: CASSEDGQLAGGLSTQYF. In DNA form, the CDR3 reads TGTGCCAGCAGTGAAGATGGCCAACTAGCGGGCGGGTTGAGTACGCAGTATTTT.

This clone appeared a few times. The CDR3 DNA reads as TGTGCCAGCAGTCCTTGGCAAGGGGAGGTTCAGCCCCAGCATTTT. Its protein product is CASSPWQGEVQPQHF. J is TRBJ1-5 and V is TRBV2, with D perhaps TRBD1 (5 bases). CDR1 SNHLY and CDR2 FYNNEI come from the germline V gene. This CDR3 region has 15 residues. V was shortened by 5 bases and J by 6 bases, with 17 bases between the two germline ends. The complete variable domain, with remaining parts taken from reference TRBV2 and TRBJ1-5, reads EPEVTQTPSHQVTQMGQEVILRCVPISNHLYFYWYRQILGQKVEFLVSFYNNEISEKSEIFDDQFSVERPDGSNFTLKIRSTKLEDSAMYFCASSPWQGEVQPQHFGDGTRLSIL.

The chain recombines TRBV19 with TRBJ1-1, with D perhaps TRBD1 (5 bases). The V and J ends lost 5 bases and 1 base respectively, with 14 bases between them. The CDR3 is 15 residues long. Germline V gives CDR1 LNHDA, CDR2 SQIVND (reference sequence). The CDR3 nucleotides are TGTGCCAGTAGTCCACGCCAGGGTTGGAACACTGAAGCTTTCTTT. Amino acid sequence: CASSPRQGWNTEAFF.

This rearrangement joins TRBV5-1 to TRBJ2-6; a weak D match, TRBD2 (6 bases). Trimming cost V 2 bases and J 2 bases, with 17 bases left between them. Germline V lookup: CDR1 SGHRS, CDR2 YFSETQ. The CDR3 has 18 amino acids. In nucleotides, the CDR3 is TGCGCCAGCAGCTTTTTTGGGACTCCCTCCCCTGGGGCCAACGTCCTGACTTTC. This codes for CASSFFGTPSPGANVLTF.

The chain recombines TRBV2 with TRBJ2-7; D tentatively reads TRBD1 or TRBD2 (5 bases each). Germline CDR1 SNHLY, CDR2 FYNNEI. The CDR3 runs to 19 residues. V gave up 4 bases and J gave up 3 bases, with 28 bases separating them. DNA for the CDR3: TGTGCCAGCAGTGGAGCCTCCGGGACGGGTCGGGGCTTTTACTACGAGCAGTACTTC. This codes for CASSGASGTGRGFYYEQYF.

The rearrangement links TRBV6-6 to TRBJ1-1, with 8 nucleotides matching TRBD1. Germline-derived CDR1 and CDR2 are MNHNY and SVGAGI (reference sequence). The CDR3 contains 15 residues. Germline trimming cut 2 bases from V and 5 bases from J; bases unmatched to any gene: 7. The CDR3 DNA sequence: TGTGCCAGCAGTTACCCCCCAGGGGGCGGAACTGAAGCTTTCTTT. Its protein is CASSYPPGGGTEAFF.